One and the same sample provided the 16 T cell receptor beta chains below, sequenced in a study of beta chain features in type 1 diabetes. The whole isolated RNA underwent reverse transcription, so sequencing captured expressed TCRB transcripts. Some clones are missing from TCRdb's copy, which holds only in-frame ones; the method was immunoSEQ multiplex PCR. The table includes more than 130,000 clones, 6.9% detected once. Sequenced material: central memory CD4+ T cells from blood. All receptors come from a woman aged 30 to 39 in good health.

There are many counts of this clone. The V and J genes are TRBV9 and TRBJ2-1, with a tentative D call TRBD2 (6 bases). The germline V gene has CDR1 SGDLS and CDR2 YYNGEE. CDR3 length: 14 residues. The ends were cut back, 3 bases at V and 9 bases at J, with 16 bases in the middle. The CDR3 DNA reads as TGTGCCAGCAGCGGAGGACCCGGGACTCTTGAGCAGTTCTTC. Its protein product is CASSGGPGTLEQFF. The whole variable domain, filled in from reference TRBV9 and TRBJ2-1, reads DSGVTQTPKHLITATGQRVTLRCSPRSGDLSVYWYQQSLDQGLQFLIQYYNGEERAKGNILERFSAQQFPDLHSELNLSSLELGDSALYFCASSGGPGTLEQFFGPGTRLTVL.

This clone was observed a handful of times. The V and J genes are TRBV4-1 and TRBJ2-2; a weak D match, TRBD2 (6 bases). Germline V gives CDR1 MGHRA, CDR2 YSYEKL. V dropped 1 base and J dropped 8 bases, with 14 bases sitting between them. The CDR3 sequence is 15 residues long. CDR3 sequence: CASSQGSSETGELFF. The DNA of the CDR3 is TGCGCCAGCAGCCAAGGGTCTAGCGAAACAGGGGAGCTGTTTTTT.

In its sample, this clone was seen a few times. The chain couples TRBV5-1 to TRBJ2-3, with unresolved D. Trimming removed 5 bases at V and 4 bases at J, with 8 bases between. Germline V gene lookup returns CDR1 SGHRS and CDR2 YFSETQ. CDR3 length: 12 residues. The DNA of the CDR3 is TGCGCCAGCAGGGAGTCAGCAGATACGCAGTATTTT. Residues: CASRESADTQYF.

This chain links TRBV5-4 with TRBJ2-7; 11 bases match TRBD1. The V and J ends lost 4 bases and 2 bases, in that order; junction bases with no gene match: 5. Germline V gene sequence: CDR1 SGHNT, CDR2 YYREEE (reference sequence). CDR3 size: 15 residues. This chain's CDR3 is CASSPGTGGPYEQYF. CDR3 in DNA: TGTGCCAGCAGCCCGGGGACAGGGGGGCCCTACGAGCAGTACTTC.

The chain links TRBV4-2 to TRBJ2-3; 10 bases are shared with TRBD2. CDR1 and CDR2 from the germline V gene are LGHNA and YNFKEQ. The CDR3 runs to 15 residues. The junction had 3 bases not matched to a gene; V was cut back by 4 bases and J by 2 bases. The CDR3 here is CASSPTSGNTDTQYF. CDR3 nucleotide sequence: TGTGCCAGCAGCCCCACTAGCGGGAACACAGATACGCAGTATTTT.

The V and J genes are TRBV29-1 and TRBJ1-5, with 10 bases fitting TRBD1. This CDR3 is 13 amino acids long. V trimming: 7 bases; J trimming: 2 bases; junction bases outside the gene matches: 2. Germline V gives CDR1 SQVTM, CDR2 ANQGSEA. The CDR3 DNA is TGCAGCGCTGGGACAGGGGGCAATCAGCCCCAGCATTTT. Translating gives CSAGTGGNQPQHF.

In DNA form, the CDR3 reads TGTGCCAGCAGTCGGTACGGGACTAGCGGAGACAATGAGCAGTTCTTC. It yields the protein CASSRYGTSGDNEQFF. The J gene is TRBJ2-1, the V gene TRBV27; 11 nucleotides line up with TRBD2. V trimming: 5 bases; J trimming: 5 bases; junction bases outside the gene matches: 8. The CDR3 runs 16 residues. From germline, CDR1 is MNHEY and CDR2 SMNVEV (reference sequence).

In its sample, this clone was seen a few times. The genes are TRBV30 and TRBJ2-5; D is perhaps TRBD1 (5 bases). This CDR3 is 13 amino acids long. The V gene's germline CDR1 is GTSNPN and CDR2 SVGIG (reference sequence). With 5 bases removed from V and 1 base from J, the gap between germline ends came to 11 bases. CDR3 bases: TGTGCCTGGGGCCGACAGACCCAAGAGACCCAGTACTTC. This sequence encodes CAWGRQTQETQYF.

This clone has a handful of counts. V is TRBV29-1 and J is TRBJ2-1; tentatively, D is TRBD1 (5 bases). Trimming left V 4 bases short and J 4 bases short, with 17 bases between. This CDR3 has 15 residues. Germline V gene sequence: CDR1 SQVTM, CDR2 ANQGSEA. The CDR3 reads CSVVIGASEYNEQFF. CDR3 nucleotide sequence: TGCAGCGTTGTAATAGGGGCTTCAGAGTACAATGAGCAGTTCTTC.

This clone has more than one count but fewer than ten. This chain joins TRBV18 and TRBJ2-5; a weak D match, TRBD2 (5 bases). There are 14 residues in the CDR3. From germline, CDR1 is KGHSH and CDR2 LQKENI. The V and J ends lost 3 bases and 5 bases respectively, with 13 bases between them. The CDR3 sequence is CASSPLGLRETQYF. CDR3 nucleotide sequence: TGTGCCAGCTCACCGCTAGGACTTCGGGAGACCCAGTACTTC.

The chain links TRBV5-1 to TRBJ2-7, with a possible D match to TRBD2 (5 bases). The CDR3 consists of 13 residues. CDR1 and CDR2 from the germline V gene are SGHRS and YFSETQ. The ends were cut back, 0 bases at V and 4 bases at J, with 8 bases in the middle. As DNA, the CDR3 is TGCGCCAGCAGCTTGGAAGAGGGATACGAGCAGTACTTC. Translation: CASSLEEGYEQYF.

This clone has only a few counts. CDR3 sequence (DNA): TGTGCCAGCAGTTCAGCTACAGGGTTTGGGACCCAGTACTTC. It is translated as CASSSATGFGTQYF. The J gene is TRBJ2-5, the V gene TRBV27; possible D gene TRBD1, 6 bases. The CDR3 runs 14 residues. CDR1 and CDR2 (germline): MNHEY, SMNVEV (reference sequence). Trimming shortened V by 4 bases and J by 7 bases, and 16 bases separated the two germline ends.

The rearrangement uses TRBV7-2 and TRBJ2-5, with D uncertain. The germline V and J ends were trimmed by 4 bases and 3 bases, with 12 bases remaining between them. Germline V gives CDR1 SGHTA, CDR2 FQGNSA. CDR3 size: 14 residues. Here the CDR3 reads CASSSNLGEETQYF. In nucleotides, the CDR3 is TGTGCCAGCAGCTCAAACCTAGGTGAAGAGACCCAGTACTTC.

A single count supports this clone. This sequence joins TRBV19 and TRBJ1-4; 8 positions match TRBD1. CDR3 length: 16 residues. With V trimmed by 4 bases and J by 7 bases, 11 bases remained unmatched. Germline V CDR1 and CDR2: LNHDA, SQIVND (reference sequence). For the CDR3, the DNA is TGTGCCAGTAGTAAGAGACGACAGGGGTCGTCTGAAAAACTGTTTTTT. Translating it yields CASSKRRQGSSEKLFF.

The chain combines TRBV7-6 with TRBJ2-1; 7 bases align to TRBD1. The CDR3 spans 15 residues. The ends lost 3 bases at V and 1 base at J; junction bases unmatched: 3. Germline CDR1 is SGHVS and CDR2 is FNYEAQ. The CDR3 protein is CASSFTGQSYNEQFF. In DNA, the CDR3 is TGTGCCAGCAGCTTCACGGGACAGTCCTACAATGAGCAGTTCTTC.

This clone has more than one count but fewer than ten. This chain uses TRBV4-2 with TRBJ1-5, with no clear D. Trimming shortened V by 4 bases and J by 0 bases, and 10 bases separated the two germline ends. Germline CDR1 and CDR2: LGHNA and YNFKEQ. The CDR3 spans 15 residues. CDR3 sequence: CASSPERGSNQPQHF. The CDR3 DNA reads as TGTGCCAGCAGCCCAGAACGGGGTAGCAATCAGCCCCAGCATTTT.